These 30 T cell receptor beta chains were sequenced from one sample in a study of T cell responses to AZD1222 COVID-19 vaccine. The protocol was immunoSEQ multiplex PCR, while the TCRdb copy is restricted to in-frame clones and leaves out a portion. The sample includes 160,000 or so clones, just over 90% of them seen just once. The sequenced sample was peripheral blood, obtained on day 0 of AZD1222 vaccination. These TCRs come from an adult in good health.

The rearrangement links TRBV29-1 to TRBJ2-3; tentative D call: TRBD2 (6 bases). The CDR3 extends over 13 amino acids. V was cut by 6 bases and J by 1 base, with 11 bases left in between. Germline V gives CDR1 SQVTM, CDR2 ANQGSEA. CDR3 sequence reads: CSVPREGTDTQYF. The CDR3 DNA sequence: TGCAGCGTCCCCAGGGAGGGCACAGATACGCAGTATTTT.

The rearrangement uses TRBV9 and TRBJ2-7; weak D call: TRBD1 (5 bases). The V end lost 3 bases, the J end lost 3 bases, and 13 bases lay between the germline ends. The CDR3 covers 14 residues. Germline CDR1 SGDLS, CDR2 YYNGEE. CDR3 in amino acids: CASSAETVSYEQYF. In nucleotides, the CDR3 is TGTGCCAGCAGCGCCGAGACAGTGAGCTACGAGCAGTACTTC.

The chain is built from TRBV6-4 and TRBJ2-5; D might be TRBD1 or TRBD2, each matching 8 bases. The CDR3 runs to 13 residues. Germline values: CDR1 MRHNA, CDR2 SNTAGT. The CDR3 region is CREGQGARETQYF. In nucleotides, the CDR3 is TGTCGGGAGGGGCAGGGGGCTAGGGAGACCCAGTACTTC.

The chain links TRBV18 to TRBJ1-2; 7 positions agree with TRBD1. Germline V gene sequence: CDR1 KGHSH, CDR2 LQKENI. V shed 3 bases and J 8 bases; nucleotides not matched to a gene: 12. The length of the CDR3 is 15 residues. In DNA form, the CDR3 reads TGTGCCAGCTCACCCGCGGTATTGACAGGGTACGGCTACACCTTC. Translated, it gives CASSPAVLTGYGYTF.

The gene calls are TRBV19 and TRBJ1-5; no definite D call. Germline CDR1 is LNHDA and CDR2 is SQIVND (reference sequence). Trimming removed 7 bases from V and 0 bases from J, with 7 bases in between. This CDR3 contains 13 residues. CDR3: CASNSNSNQPQHF. The DNA of the CDR3 is TGTGCCAGTAACAGTAATAGCAATCAGCCCCAGCATTTT.

This chain connects TRBV11-2 to TRBJ1-5; unclear D gene. The V and J ends lost 0 bases and 2 bases respectively, with 8 bases between them. Germline V gives CDR1 SGHAT, CDR2 FQNNGV. The CDR3 is 15 amino acids. The CDR3 DNA follows: TGTGCCAGCAGCTTAGACGGGCTGGGCAATCAGCCCCAGCATTTT. Its translation: CASSLDGLGNQPQHF.

J is TRBJ2-5 and V is TRBV7-8, with 7 bases matching TRBD1. This CDR3 is 15 amino acids long. Germline CDR1 reads SGHVS; CDR2 reads FQNEAQ. J gave up 1 base and V 5 bases, and 7 bases lay outside the gene matches. This CDR3 reads CASSDKNRGQETQYF. In DNA, the CDR3 is TGTGCCAGCAGCGATAAAAACAGGGGCCAAGAGACCCAGTACTTC.

The V and J genes are TRBV3-1 (or the pseudogene TRBV3-2) and TRBJ2-7; 8 bases match TRBD1. The germline V gene has CDR1 LGHDT and CDR2 YNNKEL (reference sequence). Trimming at V came to 6 bases and at J to 2 bases, leaving 6 bases not matched to a gene. CDR3 length equals 14 residues. Written as DNA, the CDR3 is TGTGCCAGCAGTCGGGGACAGGAGCCCTACGAGCAGTACTTC. It encodes CASSRGQEPYEQYF.

The chain recombines TRBV19 with TRBJ2-7; D is possibly TRBD1 or TRBD2 (6 bases each). Germline lookup yields CDR1 LNHDA and CDR2 SQIVND (reference sequence). The CDR3 covers 15 residues. Trimming cost V 3 bases and J 0 bases, with 12 bases left between them. The CDR3 nucleotides read TGTGCCAGTAGTATTTATCGGGGGCCCTCCTACGAGCAGTACTTC. Its translation: CASSIYRGPSYEQYF.

The table lists this clone with a count of one. The chain carries TRBV12-5 and TRBJ2-1; the match to TRBD1 covers 9 bases. The length of the CDR3 is 15 residues. CDR1 LGHNT and CDR2 FRNRAP come from the germline V gene. Trimming at V came to 6 bases and at J to 0 bases, leaving 3 bases not matched to a gene. CDR3 bases: TGTGCTAGTGGCCGGGGACAGGGCTCCTACAATGAGCAGTTCTTC. Its translation: CASGRGQGSYNEQFF.

The rearrangement links TRBV9 to TRBJ2-7, with D maybe TRBD2 (5 bases). The CDR3 totals 15 residues. The germline V and J ends were trimmed by 0 bases and 4 bases, with 14 bases remaining between them. Germline V gene data show CDR1 as SGDLS and CDR2 as YYNGEE. CDR3 loop: CASSVGPAEMYEQYF. The CDR3 bases are TGTGCCAGCAGCGTAGGGCCAGCGGAAATGTACGAGCAGTACTTC.

This clone was seen once. The rearrangement uses TRBV5-1 and TRBJ2-7; TRBD1 aligns across 9 bases. Germline V lookup: CDR1 SGHRS, CDR2 YFSETQ. V shed 0 bases, J shed 5 bases, and the junction held 6 bases outside the gene matches. CDR3 length: 15 residues. Here the CDR3 reads CASSLAGTGLNEQYF. In DNA form, the CDR3 reads TGCGCCAGCAGCTTGGCCGGGACAGGGCTCAACGAGCAGTACTTC.

The CDR3: CASGPVIGQPQHF. CDR3 DNA: TGTGCTAGTGGCCCCGTCATAGGACAGCCCCAGCATTTT. The chain uses TRBV12-5 and TRBJ1-5; D ambiguous. The CDR3 runs to 13 residues. Germline CDR1 LGHNT, CDR2 FRNRAP. The ends were cut back, 6 bases at V and 7 bases at J, with 13 bases in the middle.

The DNA for the CDR3 is TGTGCCATCACCGGGGCCGGCCAAGAGACCCAGTACTTC. Protein sequence: CAITGAGQETQYF. The chain combines TRBV28 with TRBJ2-5; D may match TRBD1 or TRBD2 (5 bases each). The CDR3 totals 13 residues. CDR1 is MDHEN, CDR2 SYDVKM, per germline. Trimming removed 10 bases at V and 1 base at J, with 13 bases between.

The DNA for the CDR3 is TGCACCAGCAGCAATAGCGGGAGAGGCACAGATACGCAGTATTTT. Translating it yields CTSSNSGRGTDTQYF. The chain uses TRBV1 and TRBJ2-3; the table calls TRBD2, which could not be checked here. TRBV1 is designated a pseudogene. The CDR3 spans 15 residues.

This chain connects TRBV3-1 (or the pseudogene TRBV3-2) to TRBJ1-5, with unresolved D. The CDR3 loop spans 13 amino acids. Germline CDR1 reads LGHDT; CDR2 reads YNNKEL (reference sequence). V was shortened by 1 base and J by 4 bases, with 5 bases between the two germline ends. CDR3 amino acids: CASSQGGNQPQHF. The CDR3 coding sequence is TGTGCCAGCAGCCAAGGAGGGAATCAGCCCCAGCATTTT.

The chain employs TRBV19 and TRBJ1-1, with TRBD1 identical over 7 bases. The germline V gene encodes CDR1 LNHDA and CDR2 SQIVND (reference sequence). V dropped 3 bases and J dropped 0; count of bases not matched to a gene: 4. This CDR3 is built from 15 residues. The CDR3 protein is CASSITGAMNTEAFF. The CDR3 nucleotides read TGTGCCAGTAGTATTACAGGGGCCATGAACACTGAAGCTTTCTTT.

This clone was seen many times. J is TRBJ1-5 and V is TRBV6-1, with 7 bases fitting TRBD1. The germline gives CDR1 MNHNS, CDR2 SASEGT. Germline trimming cut 3 bases from V and 0 bases from J; bases unmatched to any gene: 8. CDR3 length: 17 residues. The CDR3 DNA sequence: TGTGCCAGCAGTGACACCCGGACAGGTAATAGCAATCAGCCCCAGCATTTT. Amino acid sequence: CASSDTRTGNSNQPQHF.

This chain uses TRBV29-1 with TRBJ1-5, with TRBD1 as a possible D gene (5 bases). CDR1 is SQVTM and CDR2 is ANQGSEA in the germline V gene. V lost 4 bases and J 2 bases, leaving 12 bases between the germline ends. This CDR3 has 14 residues. CDR3 DNA sequence: TGCAGCGTTGTATTGGGGGTAGGCAATCAGCCCCAGCATTTT. Translated: CSVVLGVGNQPQHF.

The J gene is TRBJ1-2, the V gene TRBV6-5, with D unclear. Trimming took 0 bases from V and 7 from J, leaving 15 bases between them. CDR3 length equals 15 residues. Germline CDR1 is MNHEY and CDR2 is SVGAGI. The CDR3 nucleotides are TGTGCCAGCAGTTACTCGCGCGGGAGTTCCCCTGGCTACACCTTC. Its translation is CASSYSRGSSPGYTF.

V gene TRBV20-1 combines with J gene TRBJ1-1; 7 bases are shared with TRBD1. J lost 11 bases, V lost 3 bases, and 6 bases had no gene match. The CDR3 has 11 residues. Germline CDR1 and CDR2: DFQATT and SNEGSKA (reference sequence). The CDR3 DNA is TGCAGTGCTAGTTCTACAGGGGAGGCTTTCTTT. This encodes CSASSTGEAFF.

In this sample, this clone turned up once. The rearrangement links TRBV9 to TRBJ1-5; D call uncertain. The germline V and J ends were trimmed by 0 bases and 0 bases, with 4 bases remaining between them. Germline CDR1 SGDLS, CDR2 YYNGEE. CDR3 length equals 14 residues. The CDR3, as DNA: TGTGCCAGCAGCGTAGGGGATAGCAATCAGCCCCAGCATTTT. Its translation: CASSVGDSNQPQHF. The full variable domain, rest sourced from reference TRBV9 and TRBJ1-5, is DSGVTQTPKHLITATGQRVTLRCSPRSGDLSVYWYQQSLDQGLQFLIQYYNGEERAKGNILERFSAQQFPDLHSELNLSSLELGDSALYFCASSVGDSNQPQHFGDGTRLSIL.

The chain couples TRBV5-1 to TRBJ1-5; 10 positions match TRBD1. The length of the CDR3 is 16 residues. CDR1 is SGHRS and CDR2 is YFSETQ in the germline V gene. V lost 0 bases and J lost 6; bases outside the gene matches: 6. The DNA of the CDR3 is TGCGCCAGCAGCTTGGCCGGGACAGGGGCCGGTCAGCCCCAGCATTTT. Translation gives CASSLAGTGAGQPQHF.

The chain has TRBV15 and TRBJ2-7, with 10 bases lining up with TRBD1. CDR3 length equals 15 residues. Losses at the gene ends were 4 bases for V and 4 bases for J; bases not matched to a gene: 7. CDR1 LNHNV and CDR2 YYDKDF come from the germline V gene (reference sequence). CDR3 nucleotides: TGTGCCACCAGCACCCGACAGGGGGCCACTTACGAGCAGTACTTC. Protein sequence: CATSTRQGATYEQYF.

This chain links TRBV15 with TRBJ1-1, with 7 bases that match TRBD1. Trimming cost V 1 base and J 4 bases; bases outside gene matches: 9. The CDR3 sequence is 16 residues long. Germline V gene data show CDR1 as LNHNV and CDR2 as YYDKDF (reference sequence). The CDR3 is CATSRAGTGVGTEAFF. CDR3 coding DNA: TGTGCCACCAGCAGAGCCGGAACAGGGGTTGGCACTGAAGCTTTCTTT.

The chain couples TRBV27 to TRBJ2-7; tentatively, D is TRBD2 (6 bases). The V and J ends lost 6 bases and 2 bases respectively, with 14 bases between them. The CDR3 spans 14 residues. The germline gives CDR1 MNHEY, CDR2 SMNVEV (reference sequence). Here the CDR3 DNA reads TGTGCCAGCAGGGAGGGGACTGTGACCTACGAGCAGTACTTC. This translates into CASREGTVTYEQYF.

The chain joins TRBV18 to TRBJ2-6, with 11 positions matching TRBD2. The CDR3 contains 17 residues. V was pared by 6 bases and J by 0 bases, with 4 bases of the junction left unmatched. CDR1 and CDR2 (germline): KGHSH, LQKENI. The CDR3 sequence is CASSGTSGLSGANVLTF. The CDR3 DNA sequence: TGTGCCAGCTCCGGGACTAGCGGACTCTCTGGGGCCAACGTCCTGACTTTC.

The chain combines TRBV18 with TRBJ2-3; the match to TRBD1 covers 10 bases. CDR1 is KGHSH and CDR2 is LQKENI in the germline V gene. This CDR3 is built from 16 residues. Germline trimming cut 5 bases from V and 2 bases from J; bases unmatched to any gene: 7. The CDR3, as DNA: TGTGCCAGCTCAGGAGACAGGGGGCTGAACACAGATACGCAGTATTTT. This codes for CASSGDRGLNTDTQYF.

The chain has TRBV5-6 and TRBJ2-4; a weak D match, TRBD1 (6 bases). V dropped 4 bases and J dropped 6 bases, with 23 bases sitting between them. The length of the CDR3 is 17 residues. Germline V gene sequence: CDR1 SGHDT, CDR2 YYEEEE. The CDR3 nucleotides are TGTGCCAGCAGCCCCCGTGTCGGGACAAACCAGGGAAACATTCAGTACTTC. Translation gives CASSPRVGTNQGNIQYF.

CDR3 nucleotide sequence: TGTGCCAGCAGCTTAGACGCTAGCGGGAGATCCTACAATGAGCAGTTCTTC. Its translation is CASSLDASGRSYNEQFF. This sequence joins TRBV7-9 and TRBJ2-1; 10 bases match TRBD2. The CDR3 runs to 17 residues. V was pared by 1 base and J by 1 base, with 4 bases of the junction left unmatched. The germline V gene has CDR1 SEHNR and CDR2 FQNEAQ (reference sequence).